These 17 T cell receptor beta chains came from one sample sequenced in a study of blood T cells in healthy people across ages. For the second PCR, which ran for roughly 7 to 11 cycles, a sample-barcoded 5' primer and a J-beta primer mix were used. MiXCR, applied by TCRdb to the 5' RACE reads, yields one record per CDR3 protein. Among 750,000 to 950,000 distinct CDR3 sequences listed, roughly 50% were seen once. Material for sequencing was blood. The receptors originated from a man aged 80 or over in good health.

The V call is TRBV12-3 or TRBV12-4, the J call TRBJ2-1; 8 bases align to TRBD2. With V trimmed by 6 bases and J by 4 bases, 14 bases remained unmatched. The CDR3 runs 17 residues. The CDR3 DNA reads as TGTGCCAGCAGCCCCCCTGGGGCGGGAGGTTTATACAATGAGCAGTTCTTC. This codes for CASSPPGAGGLYNEQFF.

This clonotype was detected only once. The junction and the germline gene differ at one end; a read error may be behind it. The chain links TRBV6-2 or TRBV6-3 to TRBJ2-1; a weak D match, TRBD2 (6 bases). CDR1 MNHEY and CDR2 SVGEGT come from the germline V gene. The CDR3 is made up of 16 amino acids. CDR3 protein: CAGSDRDSNIYNEQFF. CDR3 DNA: TGTGCCGGCAGCGACCGGGACTCGAACATTTACAATGAGCAGTTCTTC.

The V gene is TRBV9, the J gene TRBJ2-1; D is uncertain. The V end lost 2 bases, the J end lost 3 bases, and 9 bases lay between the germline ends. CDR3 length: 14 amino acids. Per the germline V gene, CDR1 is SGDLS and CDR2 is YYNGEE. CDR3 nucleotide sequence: TGTGCCAGCAGCGTGTTGGGCAGCTACAATGAGCAGTTCTTC. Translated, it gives CASSVLGSYNEQFF.

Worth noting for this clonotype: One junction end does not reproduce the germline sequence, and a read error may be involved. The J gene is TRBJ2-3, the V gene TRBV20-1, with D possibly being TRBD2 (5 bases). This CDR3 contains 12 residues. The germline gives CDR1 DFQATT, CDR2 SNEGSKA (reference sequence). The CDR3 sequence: CSAVLSGDTRYF. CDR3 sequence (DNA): TGCAGTGCAGTTTTAAGCGGAGATACGCGGTATTTT.

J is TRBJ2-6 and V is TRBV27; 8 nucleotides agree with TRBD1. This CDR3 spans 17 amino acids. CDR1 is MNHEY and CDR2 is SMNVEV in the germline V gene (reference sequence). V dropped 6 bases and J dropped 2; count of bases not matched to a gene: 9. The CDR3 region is CASSLRDRQPGANVLTF. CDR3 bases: TGTGCCAGCAGCCTCCGGGACAGGCAACCTGGGGCCAACGTCCTGACTTTC.

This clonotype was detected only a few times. CDR3 protein: CSAPTAGASRNTEAFF. CDR3 DNA sequence: TGCAGTGCCCCAACAGCGGGCGCCTCCAGGAACACTGAAGCTTTCTTT. This chain links TRBV20-1 with TRBJ1-1; D is ambiguous. CDR3 length: 16 amino acids. V lost 6 bases, J lost 1 base, and 21 bases lay in between. CDR1 and CDR2 from the germline V gene are DFQATT and SNEGSKA (reference sequence).

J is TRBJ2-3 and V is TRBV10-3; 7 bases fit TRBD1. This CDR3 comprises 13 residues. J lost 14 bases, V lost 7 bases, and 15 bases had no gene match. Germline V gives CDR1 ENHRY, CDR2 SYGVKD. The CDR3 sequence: CAITGTEHRYAYF. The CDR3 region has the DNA TGTGCCATCACCGGGACAGAGCACAGATACGCGTATTTT.

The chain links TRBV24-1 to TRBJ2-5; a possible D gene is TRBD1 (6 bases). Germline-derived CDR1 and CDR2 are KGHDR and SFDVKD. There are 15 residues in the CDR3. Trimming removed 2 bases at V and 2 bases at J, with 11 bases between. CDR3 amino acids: CATSDSGTQQETQYF. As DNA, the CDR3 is TGTGCCACCAGTGATTCCGGGACACAGCAAGAGACCCAGTACTTC.

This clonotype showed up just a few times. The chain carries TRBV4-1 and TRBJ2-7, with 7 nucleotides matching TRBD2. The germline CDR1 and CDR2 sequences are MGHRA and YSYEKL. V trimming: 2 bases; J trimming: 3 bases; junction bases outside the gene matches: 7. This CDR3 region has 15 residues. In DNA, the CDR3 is TGCGCCAGCAGCCAATCGAGGCTAGCGGACTACGAGCAGTACTTC. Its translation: CASSQSRLADYEQYF.

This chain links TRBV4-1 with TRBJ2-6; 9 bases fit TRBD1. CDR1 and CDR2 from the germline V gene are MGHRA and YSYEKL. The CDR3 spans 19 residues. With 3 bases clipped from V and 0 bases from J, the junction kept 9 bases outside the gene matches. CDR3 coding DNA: TGCGCCAGCAGCCACCCTGGGACAGGGCCCCTCTCTGGGGCCAACGTCCTGACTTTC. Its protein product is CASSHPGTGPLSGANVLTF.

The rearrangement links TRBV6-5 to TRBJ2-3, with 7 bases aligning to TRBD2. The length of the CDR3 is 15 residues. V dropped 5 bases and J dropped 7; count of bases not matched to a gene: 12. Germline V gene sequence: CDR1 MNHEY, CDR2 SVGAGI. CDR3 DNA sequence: TGTGCCAGCAGTCCCTCTCTAGCGGTTGGTAATACGCAGTATTTT. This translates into CASSPSLAVGNTQYF.

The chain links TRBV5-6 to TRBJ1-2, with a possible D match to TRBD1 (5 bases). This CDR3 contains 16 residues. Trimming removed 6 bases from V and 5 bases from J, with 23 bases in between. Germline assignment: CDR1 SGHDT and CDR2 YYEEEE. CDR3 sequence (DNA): TGTGCCAGCAACCCCCTCTGGGGCACCTCCGAGTATGGCTACACCTTC. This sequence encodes CASNPLWGTSEYGYTF.

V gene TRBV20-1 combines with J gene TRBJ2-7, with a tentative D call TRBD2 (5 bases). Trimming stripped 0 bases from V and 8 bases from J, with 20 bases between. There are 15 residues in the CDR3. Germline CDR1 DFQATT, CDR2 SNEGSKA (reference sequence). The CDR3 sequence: CSARDRFSGPGQQYF. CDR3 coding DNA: TGCAGTGCTAGAGATAGGTTCAGCGGCCCTGGGCAGCAGTACTTC.

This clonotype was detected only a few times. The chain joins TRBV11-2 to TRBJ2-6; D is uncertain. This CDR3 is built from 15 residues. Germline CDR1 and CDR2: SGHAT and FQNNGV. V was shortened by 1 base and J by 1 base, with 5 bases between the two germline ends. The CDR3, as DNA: TGTGCCAGCAGCTTAGCCATATCTGGGGCCAACGTCCTGACTTTC. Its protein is CASSLAISGANVLTF.

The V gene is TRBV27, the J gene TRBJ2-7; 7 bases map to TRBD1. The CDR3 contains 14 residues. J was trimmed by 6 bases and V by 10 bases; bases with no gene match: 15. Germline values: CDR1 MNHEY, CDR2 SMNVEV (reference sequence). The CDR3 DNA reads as TGTGCCACTAGACCGGGACAGAGTCTCTCCGAGCAGTACTTC. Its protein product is CATRPGQSLSEQYF.

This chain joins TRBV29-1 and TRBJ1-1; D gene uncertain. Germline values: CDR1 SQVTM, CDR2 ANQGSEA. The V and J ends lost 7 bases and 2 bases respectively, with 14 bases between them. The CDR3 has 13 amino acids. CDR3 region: CSARRDTNTEAFF. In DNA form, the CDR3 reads TGCAGCGCTAGGAGAGATACCAACACTGAAGCTTTCTTT.

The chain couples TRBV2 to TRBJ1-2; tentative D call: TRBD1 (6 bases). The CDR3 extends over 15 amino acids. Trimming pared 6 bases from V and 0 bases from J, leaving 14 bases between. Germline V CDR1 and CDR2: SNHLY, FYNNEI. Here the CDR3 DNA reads TGTGCCAGCAGGCAGGGGATTGAGGCTAACTATGGCTACACCTTC. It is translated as CASRQGIEANYGYTF.